This TCR beta chain appears in the sequencing data of a study of CD8+ T cells in alopecia areata. Study overall: Severity was scored as percentage of affected scalp area in treated patients.

This clone was counted once. The antigen remains undetermined. Regarding the study as a whole: Lesional scalp, notably in alopecia totalis/universalis, had clonality above that of normal scalp. How baseline CD8+ expansion relates to response remains uncertain (there was one nonresponder). Administration of tofacitinib significantly diminished scalp clonality and expanded CD8+ clones within the top 100.

As for treatment: oral pan-JAK inhibitor, 5-10 mg twice daily. Investigators isolated RNA and reverse transcribed it into cDNA to act as the sequencing template. Generated by immunoSEQ multiplex PCR, the TCRdb table keeps only in-frame clones and is missing some. The table shows about 270,000 clones, with roughly 60% occurring only once. The germline gives CDR1 SEHNR, CDR2 FQNEAQ (reference sequence). The CDR3 covers 14 residues. With 5 bases clipped from V and 5 bases from J, the junction kept 5 bases outside the gene matches. The chain recombines TRBV7-9 with TRBJ2-7; TRBD1 matches at 11 bases. The receptor comes from a human donor with alopecia areata. This specimen consisted of CD4+ T cells sorted from blood, obtained at approximately week 52, from a patient treated with tofacitinib. The CDR3 spells CASSNGQGADEQYF. DNA for the CDR3: TGTGCCAGCAGCAACGGACAGGGGGCCGACGAGCAGTACTTC.